This T cell receptor beta chain is drawn from a study of neurological immune-mediated disorders. Study-wide results and caveats: Patients with HTLV-1-associated myelopathy had the highest level of TCR clonal expansion, whereas patients with multiple sclerosis had the lowest level, falling beneath the level found in healthy controls. None of the CDR3 amino acid sequences in expanded clones turned up in more than one subject, which points to private repertoires in all groups.

A remark on this clonotype: Its target is unknown. Sequence at one end of the junction differs from germline and may be a read error.

The sorted libraries started from 850,000 to 1,000,000 CD4+ or CD8+ T cells. The cDNA came from 5'RACE with 10-nucleotide random UMIs. TCRdb independently ran MiXCR on the 5' RACE reads; one entry per CDR3 protein. Of tens of thousands of distinct CDR3 sequences listed, around a tenth are singletons. Germline-derived CDR1 and CDR2 are SGHRS and YFSETQ. The CDR3 spans 14 residues. Sequenced input: CD4+ T cells from blood. The chain couples TRBV5-1 to TRBJ2-6; TRBD1 might be the D (5 bases). The clonotype was recovered from a woman younger than 45 with HTLV-1-associated myelopathy (HAM/TSP). CDR3 nucleotides: TGCGCCAGCAGTTCATGCTCTGGGGCCAACGTCCTGAATTTC. Amino acids: CASSSCSGANVLNF.